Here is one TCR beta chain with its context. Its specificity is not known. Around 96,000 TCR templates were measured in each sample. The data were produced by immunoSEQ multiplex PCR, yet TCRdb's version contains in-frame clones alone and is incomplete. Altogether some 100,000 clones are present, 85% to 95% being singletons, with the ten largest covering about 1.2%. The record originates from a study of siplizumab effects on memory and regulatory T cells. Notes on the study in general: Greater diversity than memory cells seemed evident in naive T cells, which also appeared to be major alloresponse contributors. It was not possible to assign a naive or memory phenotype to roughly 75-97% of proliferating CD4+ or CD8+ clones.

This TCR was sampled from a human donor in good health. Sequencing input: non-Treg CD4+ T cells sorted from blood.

CDR3: CASSLGDPTTDTQYF. CDR3 coding DNA: TGTGCCAGCTCACTAGGGGACCCAACCACAGATACGCAGTATTTT. The V and J genes are TRBV18 and TRBJ2-3; the D call may be TRBD1 or TRBD2 (5 bases each). Trimming took off 4 bases at V and 2 bases at J, with 13 bases between the two ends. CDR1 is KGHSH, CDR2 LQKENI, per germline. The CDR3 consists of 15 residues.